This is a list of T cell receptor beta chains from one sample in a study of patients and donors after allogeneic stem cell transplantation. Each CDR3 protein gets one entry after TCRdb re-called the RT-PCR reads with MiXCR. The sample yields 200,000 to 250,000 distinct CDR3 sequences, 11% to 15% seen once. Sequenced: blood, either unsorted or a sorted T cell fraction (not recorded which). The receptors come from a human donor who was either an allogeneic HSCT recipient or a stem cell or donor lymphocyte infusion donor (not recorded which). It is not recorded whose cells these are; they may come from a transplant donor. Both conserved end residues are part of each CDR3. A D gene is named only where the DNA matches it firmly. Some rows have no size entry. The others give once, few or many, or a class for an expanded clone.

J	D	V	size	DNA	CDR3
TRBJ1-2	TRBD1	TRBV4-2	few	TGTGCCAGCAGCCACGACAGGGTCGTTGGCTACACCTTC	CASSHDRVVGYTF
TRBJ2-7	-	TRBV6-5	-	TGTGCCAGCAGTTACTCGGCGGGTCTGGAGGAGCAGTACTTC	CASSYSAGLEEQYF
TRBJ2-7	-	TRBV18	-	TGTGCCAGCTCACCACCCCAACTAAAGGAGTACGAGCAGTACTTC	CASSPPQLKEYEQYF
TRBJ2-2	TRBD1	TRBV6-1	few	TGTGCCAGCAGGCGACTGAAGGCCGACAGGGTGGTCACCGGGGAGCTGTTTTTT	CASRRLKADRVVTGELFF
TRBJ2-3	-	TRBV20-1	few	TGCAGTGCTCTTCCAATGAGGACGGCTAGCACAGATACGCAGTATTTT	CSALPMRTASTDTQYF
TRBJ1-1	-	TRBV7-3	once	TGTGCCAGCAGCTCCGCCCACAACACTGAAGCTTTCTTT	CASSSAHNTEAFF
TRBJ1-6	-	TRBV5-1	-	TGCGCCAGCAGCCCCCAAGGGGGGCAGAATTCACCCCTCCACTTT	CASSPQGGQNSPLHF
TRBJ2-3	-	TRBV28	-	TGTGCCAGCAGCTCAGGGGCCCTTACAGATACGCAGTATTTT	CASSSGALTDTQYF
TRBJ2-3	-	TRBV12-3/TRBV12-4	many	TGTGCCAGCAGTTTAAACGGGCAAAGCACAGATACGCAGTATTTT	CASSLNGQSTDTQYF
TRBJ1-6	-	TRBV5-6	many	TGTGCCAGCAGCTTGGAGGGACCGGTCTATAATTCACCCCTCCACTTT	CASSLEGPVYNSPLHF
TRBJ2-5	-	TRBV7-2	many	TGTGCCAGCAGCCCTCTTTTGAGTCGACGGGAGACCCAGTACTTC	CASSPLLSRRETQYF
TRBJ2-3	-	TRBV6-2/TRBV6-3	few	TGTGCCAGCAGTTACTCGCCCAGAGCTTCTGGCACAGATACGCAGTATTTT	CASSYSPRASGTDTQYF
TRBJ2-5	-	TRBV5-6	few	TGTGCCAGCAGCCAACCCGGACGGGGAGGGACCCAGTACTTC	CASSQPGRGGTQYF
TRBJ1-6	-	TRBV3-1	-	TGTGCCAGCAGACCTCCTGGACAGCTCAATTCACCCCTCCACTTT	CASRPPGQLNSPLHF
TRBJ1-1	TRBD1	TRBV20-1	once	TGCAGTGCTTCCGCCGGGACAGGGTTTACTGAAGCTTTCTTT	CSASAGTGFTEAFF
TRBJ1-5	-	TRBV5-6	few	TGTGCCAGCAGCTTGGCATGGGGAAGTCAGCCCCAGCATTTT	CASSLAWGSQPQHF
TRBJ2-1	-	TRBV6-1	few	TGTGCCAGTACGGGGGGCCTCTCCTACAATGAGCAGTTCTTC	CASTGGLSYNEQFF